What follows are 20 T cell receptor beta chains derived from one specimen sequenced in a study of T cell repertoires in ileal Crohn's disease. The assay was immunoSEQ multiplex PCR, and TCRdb's table has in-frame clones only and misses some. The top ten hold roughly 18% of the sample, which has more than 8,500 clones, more than 75% seen once. The sample's time point: neoterminal ileum biopsy at postoperative endoscopy, about 6 months after surgery. Sequencing used ileal tissue. These receptors came from an adult with Crohn's disease.

The chain links TRBV18 to TRBJ1-4; D uncertain. The germline V gene encodes CDR1 KGHSH and CDR2 LQKENI. This CDR3 has 15 residues. Trimming pared 5 bases from V and 2 bases from J, leaving 12 bases between. The CDR3 loop is CASSTRGSTNEKLFF. The CDR3 nucleotides are TGTGCCAGCTCAACCCGAGGTAGCACTAATGAAAAACTGTTTTTT.

The chain carries TRBV9 and TRBJ2-5; TRBD1 aligns across 8 bases. This CDR3 has 16 residues. V was pared by 4 bases and J by 5 bases, with 13 bases of the junction left unmatched. Germline V gives CDR1 SGDLS, CDR2 YYNGEE. The CDR3 spells CASSRRGQGQFETQYF. DNA of the CDR3: TGTGCCAGCAGCAGACGAGGACAGGGCCAGTTCGAGACCCAGTACTTC.

For this clone: The same CDR3 also results from other DNA sequences found in this sample. The chain uses TRBV30 and TRBJ2-7; 8 bases are shared with TRBD2. This CDR3 contains 14 residues. V lost 0 bases, J lost 3 bases, and 4 bases stayed unmatched. Per germline, CDR1 GTSNPN and CDR2 SVGIG (reference sequence). CDR3 residues: CAWSVGLAGYEQYF. CDR3 DNA sequence: TGTGCCTGGAGTGTAGGACTAGCAGGCTACGAGCAGTACTTC.

This clone was seen a single time. This rearrangement joins TRBV6-1 to TRBJ1-1; 10 bases agree with TRBD1. The CDR3 is made up of 14 amino acids. In germline, CDR1 is MNHNS, CDR2 SASEGT. J lost 4 bases, V lost 5 bases, and 4 bases had no gene match. The CDR3 loop is CASSNRDRGTEAFF. CDR3 coding DNA: TGTGCCAGCAGTAACCGGGACAGGGGCACTGAAGCTTTCTTT.

This clone was recorded a few times. This chain uses TRBV7-2 with TRBJ2-2; 7 positions agree with TRBD1. J was trimmed by 6 bases and V by 2 bases; bases with no gene match: 6. CDR3 length: 15 residues. The germline CDR1 and CDR2 sequences are SGHTA and FQGNSA. The CDR3 loop reads CASSLKGQGAGELFF. For the CDR3, the DNA is TGTGCCAGCAGCTTAAAAGGGCAGGGGGCCGGGGAGCTGTTTTTT.

The chain employs TRBV6-6 and TRBJ2-7, with D perhaps TRBD1 (6 bases). V was trimmed by 7 bases and J by 4 bases, leaving 23 bases between them. The germline V gene has CDR1 MNHNY and CDR2 SVGAGI (reference sequence). The CDR3 is 16 residues long. CDR3 loop: CASTRGGQKIRYEQYF. The CDR3 DNA sequence: TGTGCCAGCACCAGGGGCGGACAGAAGATCAGGTACGAGCAGTACTTC.

Notes on this clone: At the DNA level, this CDR3 is encoded by other sequences in the same sample as well. The J gene is TRBJ2-2, the V gene TRBV10-3; TRBD1 aligns across 11 bases. This CDR3 has 15 residues. J was trimmed by 3 bases and V by 4 bases; bases with no gene match: 1. CDR1 is ENHRY, CDR2 SYGVKD, per germline. CDR3 DNA sequence: TGTGCCATCAGTGGGACAGGGGGCGACACCGGGGAGCTGTTTTTT. Translation: CAISGTGGDTGELFF.

Details on this clone: The sample holds other DNA sequences that translate to the same CDR3. The chain carries TRBV5-1 and TRBJ1-1, with 10 nucleotides matching TRBD1. The CDR3 sequence is 15 residues long. CDR1 and CDR2 (germline): SGHRS, YFSETQ. Trimming at V came to 3 bases and at J to 4 bases, leaving 6 bases not matched to a gene. CDR3 coding DNA: TGCGCCAGCAGCTCTACCGGGACAGGGGTCACTGAAGCTTTCTTT. Translating it yields CASSSTGTGVTEAFF.

The chain combines TRBV4-1 with TRBJ1-2, with D uncertain. This CDR3 spans 18 amino acids. Per the germline V gene, CDR1 is MGHRA and CDR2 is YSYEKL. Trimming removed 0 bases at V and 4 bases at J, with 21 bases between. The CDR3 DNA reads TGCGCCAGCAGCCAAGATCCCGGCAGGTCTGGCGTCAGCTATGGCTACACCTTC. Translating gives CASSQDPGRSGVSYGYTF.

The CDR3 DNA reads TGTGCCAGCAGCGTGACAGGGGCTGGGGCCAACGTCCTGACTTTC. This codes for CASSVTGAGANVLTF. The chain recombines TRBV9 with TRBJ2-6, with 8 bases fitting TRBD1. V was clipped by 2 bases and J by 2 bases; unmatched bases: 0. Germline CDR1 reads SGDLS; CDR2 reads YYNGEE. The CDR3 contains 15 residues.

V is TRBV5-1 and J is TRBJ1-1, with D perhaps matching TRBD1 (5 bases). The V gene lost 3 bases and the J gene lost 7 bases, with 16 bases spanning the gap. The CDR3 sequence is 14 residues long. CDR1 and CDR2 from the germline V gene are SGHRS and YFSETQ. The CDR3 DNA reads as TGCGCCAGCAGCTCCAGACAGAGACAAGATGAAGCTTTCTTT. As protein: CASSSRQRQDEAFF.

The chain recombines TRBV28 with TRBJ1-2; D is ambiguous. The CDR3 sequence is 12 residues long. The V end was cut by 5 bases, the J end by 7 bases, with 11 bases between. Germline V gene sequence: CDR1 MDHEN, CDR2 SYDVKM. The DNA of the CDR3 is TGTGCCAGCAGTCTAATAGAAAGTGGCTACACCTTC. Translating gives CASSLIESGYTF.

The chain employs TRBV19 and TRBJ2-3; 13 positions agree with TRBD2. V lost 6 bases, J lost 0 bases, and 15 bases stayed unmatched. CDR3 size: 20 residues. Germline CDR1 and CDR2: LNHDA and SQIVND (reference sequence). The CDR3 bases are TGTGCCAGTAGCCTGACCGCCGGACTAGCGGGGGACCCAAGCACAGATACGCAGTATTTT. This codes for CASSLTAGLAGDPSTDTQYF.

The gene calls are TRBV5-1 and TRBJ2-7; TRBD2 might be the D (6 bases). This CDR3 comprises 15 residues. CDR1 SGHRS and CDR2 YFSETQ come from the germline V gene. V shed 1 base and J shed 0 bases, with 11 bases lying between them. DNA of the CDR3: TGCGCCAGCAGCTTGTCGGCGGGACCCTCCTACGAGCAGTACTTC. The encoded protein is CASSLSAGPSYEQYF. The full variable domain, completed using reference TRBV5-1 and TRBJ2-7, is KAGVTQTPRYLIKTRGQQVTLSCSPISGHRSVSWYQQTPGQGLQFLFEYFSETQRNKGNFPGRFSGRQFSNSRSEMNVSTLELGDSALYLCASSLSAGPSYEQYFGPGTRLTVT.

This clone was seen once. V gene TRBV7-8 combines with J gene TRBJ2-3, with TRBD1 matching 8 bases. The length of the CDR3 is 16 residues. The V segment lost 5 bases and the J segment 2 bases; nucleotides outside the gene matches: 9. Germline V gene data show CDR1 as SGHVS and CDR2 as FQNEAQ. DNA of the CDR3: TGTGCCAGCAGCCAGAAGGCGGGACAGGCCACAGATACGCAGTATTTT. Amino acids: CASSQKAGQATDTQYF.

The chain uses TRBV9 and TRBJ2-1, with TRBD2 identical over 15 bases. The germline CDR1 and CDR2 sequences are SGDLS and YYNGEE. Trimming took 4 bases from V and 8 from J; bases not matched to a gene: 7. This CDR3 contains 16 residues. CDR3 in amino acids: CASSTGLAGGGYEQFF. The CDR3 DNA reads as TGTGCCAGCAGCACGGGACTAGCGGGAGGTGGGTATGAGCAGTTCTTC. Variable domain in full (rest from reference TRBV9 and TRBJ2-1): DSGVTQTPKHLITATGQRVTLRCSPRSGDLSVYWYQQSLDQGLQFLIQYYNGEERAKGNILERFSAQQFPDLHSELNLSSLELGDSALYFCASSTGLAGGGYEQFFGPGTRLTVL.

V is TRBV30 and J is TRBJ2-1; 11 bases map to TRBD2. Trimming removed 1 base from V and 7 bases from J; junction bases left unmatched: 9. The CDR3 is 16 residues long. Germline assignment: CDR1 GTSNPN and CDR2 SVGIG (reference sequence). The CDR3 nucleotides are TGTGCCTGGAGTGGGTTAGCGGGGGGGCCCGCAAATGAGCAGTTCTTC. Translating gives CAWSGLAGGPANEQFF. The whole variable domain, remainder taken from reference TRBV30 and TRBJ2-1, is SQTIHQWPATLVQPVGSPLSLECTVEGTSNPNLYWYRQAAGRGLQLLFYSVGIGQISSEVPQNLSASRPQDRQFILSSKKLLLSDSGFYLCAWSGLAGGPANEQFFGPGTRLTVL.

V gene TRBV10-3 combines with J gene TRBJ1-1; perhaps TRBD1 as D (5 bases). Germline CDR1 ENHRY, CDR2 SYGVKD. The V and J ends lost 8 bases and 3 bases respectively, with 13 bases between them. The length of the CDR3 is 13 residues. In nucleotides, the CDR3 is TGTGCCATCTCCCCAGGGAGGGACACTGAAGCTTTCTTT. Translation gives CAISPGRDTEAFF.

This clone has just a few counts. This rearrangement joins TRBV5-1 to TRBJ1-1; possibly TRBD1 for D (5 bases). V was shortened by 3 bases and J by 2 bases, with 8 bases between the two germline ends. Germline V gene sequence: CDR1 SGHRS, CDR2 YFSETQ. This CDR3 has 13 amino acids. DNA for the CDR3: TGCGCCAGCAGCTCTCAGGGAAACACTGAAGCTTTCTTT. Its translation: CASSSQGNTEAFF.

Notes on this clone: An end of the junction does not agree with germline; a read error may underlie this. The same CDR3 is also encoded by other DNA sequences in this sample. The V call is TRBV23-1, the J call TRBJ1-5; TRBD1 agrees at 8 bases. TRBV23-1 is designated an ORF whose function remains uncertain. The CDR3 runs to 14 residues. Written as DNA, the CDR3 is TGTGCCAGTCCCGCAGGGGGCAGCAATCAGCCCCAGCATTTT. It specifies CASPAGGSNQPQHF.